Each of the 21 T cell receptor beta chains below was sequenced from the same sample in a study of response to subunit inactivated influenza vaccine. TCRdb passed the RT-PCR reads through MiXCR, listing each CDR3 protein once. Of approximately 500,000 distinct CDR3 sequences listed, 20% to 25% are singletons. The sample also formed part of further work on T cells expressing NK-cell markers. Per that paper: It was by 5'RACE template switching with UMIs that TCR beta cDNA was made.

The sequencing here drew on CD4+ T cells sorted from PBMCs, taken 11 to 12 days after vaccination. All receptors derive from a man aged 45-65 years who received an inactivated influenza vaccine.

The gene calls are TRBV18 and TRBJ2-2; D is possibly TRBD1 (6 bases). CDR1 and CDR2 from the germline V gene are KGHSH and LQKENI. This CDR3 comprises 16 residues. V lost 5 bases and J lost 1, with 14 bases in between. In DNA form, the CDR3 reads TGTGCCAGCTCAACAGGGAATTTGAGGAACACCGGGGAGCTGTTTTTT. It codes for CASSTGNLRNTGELFF.

The chain recombines TRBV23-1 with TRBJ1-4, with D possibly TRBD1 on 6 matching bases. TRBV23-1 is filed as an ORF, its function uncertain. V was cut by 11 bases and J by 7 bases, with 29 bases left in between. This CDR3 region has 17 residues. The CDR3 protein is CAGAQGHCNKTTEKLFF. CDR3 DNA sequence: TGCGCCGGCGCGCAGGGACACTGTAACAAGACGACTGAAAAACTGTTTTTT.

The V and J genes are TRBV4-3 and TRBJ2-7; D call uncertain. The CDR3 extends over 16 amino acids. Germline V gene lookup returns CDR1 LGHNA and CDR2 YSLEER. The germline V and J ends were trimmed by 2 bases and 5 bases, with 19 bases remaining between them. The CDR3 sequence is CASSQSSGFQTDEQYF. The CDR3 DNA follows: TGCGCCAGCAGCCAAAGTTCTGGATTCCAAACGGACGAGCAGTACTTC.

This clonotype was counted a few times. DNA for the CDR3: TGCGCCAGCAGCTTGGGGACAGGGAGGAAGGACAATGAGCAGTTCTTC. Protein product: CASSLGTGRKDNEQFF. This chain uses TRBV5-1 with TRBJ2-1, with 8 bases matching TRBD1. CDR1 and CDR2 (germline): SGHRS, YFSETQ. The CDR3 length is 16 residues. V dropped 0 bases and J dropped 5; count of bases not matched to a gene: 7.

A few counts support this clonotype. The genes are TRBV20-1 and TRBJ1-5; no clear D gene. Germline CDR1 is DFQATT and CDR2 is SNEGSKA (reference sequence). V lost 4 bases and J 0 bases, leaving 10 bases between the germline ends. The CDR3 length is 14 residues. The CDR3 DNA is TGCAGTGCTACTGACAAACCTAGCAATCAGCCCCAGCATTTT. Its protein product is CSATDKPSNQPQHF.

The chain recombines TRBV7-2 with TRBJ1-4, with D unclear. This CDR3 has 13 residues. V was cut by 5 bases and J by 2 bases, with 6 bases left in between. CDR1 and CDR2 from the germline V gene are SGHTA and FQGNSA. In DNA form, the CDR3 reads TGTGCCAGCAGCCCCGGCACTAATGAAAAACTGTTTTTT. Protein: CASSPGTNEKLFF.

The J gene is TRBJ2-7, the V gene TRBV10-3, with 11 positions matching TRBD1. The V and J ends lost 2 bases and 2 bases, in that order; junction bases with no gene match: 5. The CDR3 contains 16 residues. The germline V gene encodes CDR1 ENHRY and CDR2 SYGVKD. CDR3 sequence (DNA): TGTGCCATCAGTGAGCCACCGGGACAGGGGGCCTACGAGCAGTACTTC. Protein product: CAISEPPGQGAYEQYF.

Only a few counts were recorded for this clonotype. The chain couples TRBV5-1 to TRBJ1-1; no firm D call. Germline V gives CDR1 SGHRS, CDR2 YFSETQ. CDR3 size: 13 residues. With 4 bases removed from V and 4 bases from J, the gap between germline ends came to 11 bases. The CDR3 loop reads CASSGPGFTEAFF. The CDR3 DNA follows: TGCGCCAGCAGCGGTCCGGGGTTCACTGAAGCTTTCTTT.

The genes are TRBV6-1 and TRBJ1-2; no definite D call. The V end lost 6 bases, the J end lost 6 bases, and 17 bases lay between the germline ends. Germline V gives CDR1 MNHNS, CDR2 SASEGT. The length of the CDR3 is 14 residues. The CDR3, as DNA: TGTGCCAGCAGCGAGTCTACGTCGGCCCATGGCTACACCTTC. Translation gives CASSESTSAHGYTF.

The rearrangement joins TRBV19 to TRBJ2-7; D may be TRBD1 (6 bases). Trimming left V 5 bases short and J 6 bases short, with 14 bases between. The germline CDR1 and CDR2 sequences are LNHDA and SQIVND (reference sequence). The CDR3 spans 13 residues. CDR3 amino acids: CASSGHQGTEQYF. CDR3 coding DNA: TGTGCCAGTAGTGGACATCAGGGGACCGAGCAGTACTTC.

V and J are TRBV20-1 and TRBJ1-4; a weak D match, TRBD1 (6 bases). This CDR3 spans 16 amino acids. Between the trimmed V and J ends, which lost 3 bases and 0 bases, there was a span of 14 bases. Germline CDR1 reads DFQATT; CDR2 reads SNEGSKA (reference sequence). CDR3 sequence reads: CSASHGTQATNEKLFF. The CDR3 DNA reads TGCAGTGCTAGCCACGGGACACAGGCAACTAATGAAAAACTGTTTTTT.

The chain links TRBV5-1 to TRBJ2-5, with 7 positions matching TRBD2. Trimming took 7 bases from V and 2 from J; bases not matched to a gene: 8. This CDR3 is built from 14 residues. Germline loops: CDR1 SGHRS, CDR2 YFSETQ. The CDR3 sequence is CASAPTSLQETQYF. The CDR3 DNA reads TGCGCCAGCGCCCCGACTAGCCTGCAAGAGACCCAGTACTTC. Full variable domain (remainder filled in from reference TRBV5-1 and TRBJ2-5): KAGVTQTPRYLIKTRGQQVTLSCSPISGHRSVSWYQQTPGQGLQFLFEYFSETQRNKGNFPGRFSGRQFSNSRSEMNVSTLELGDSALYLCASAPTSLQETQYFGPGTRLLVL.

CDR3 DNA sequence: TGCAGTGCCTCCCGGGGAGGGCTAGCGGGATTCAGTGAGCAGTACTTC. The encoded protein is CSASRGGLAGFSEQYF. The rearrangement joins TRBV20-1 to TRBJ2-7; 9 bases map to TRBD2. The CDR3 spans 16 residues. The V gene end was trimmed by 6 bases and the J gene end by 7 bases; junction bases not matched to a gene: 19. Germline V gene data show CDR1 as DFQATT and CDR2 as SNEGSKA (reference sequence).

This chain joins TRBV7-8 and TRBJ1-2, with TRBD1 identical over 8 bases. CDR1 and CDR2 from the germline V gene are SGHVS and FQNEAQ. The V gene end was trimmed by 4 bases and the J gene end by 6 bases; junction bases not matched to a gene: 4. This CDR3 comprises 13 residues. The CDR3 sequence is CASSSRTGNGYTF. The CDR3 region has the DNA TGTGCCAGCAGCTCACGGACAGGGAATGGCTACACCTTC. Full variable domain (missing parts from reference TRBV7-8 and TRBJ1-2): GAGVSQSPRYKVAKRGQDVALRCDPISGHVSLFWYQQALGQGPEFLTYFQNEAQLDKSGLPSDRFFAERPEGSVSTLKIQRTQQEDSAVYLCASSSRTGNGYTFGSGTRLTVV.

This sequence joins TRBV9 and TRBJ2-2, with a possible D match to TRBD2 (5 bases). This CDR3 is 14 amino acids long. The V gene's germline CDR1 is SGDLS and CDR2 YYNGEE. V was trimmed by 2 bases and J by 8 bases, leaving 13 bases between them. The DNA for the CDR3 is TGTGCCAGCAGCGTCCAAACGGCGGGTGGGGAGCTGTTTTTT. Amino acid sequence: CASSVQTAGGELFF. Supplemented by reference TRBV9 and TRBJ2-2, the full variable domain reads DSGVTQTPKHLITATGQRVTLRCSPRSGDLSVYWYQQSLDQGLQFLIQYYNGEERAKGNILERFSAQQFPDLHSELNLSSLELGDSALYFCASSVQTAGGELFFGEGSRLTVL.

The rearrangement joins TRBV7-8 to TRBJ2-5; D gene uncertain. From germline, CDR1 is SGHVS and CDR2 FQNEAQ. The CDR3 extends over 12 amino acids. The V gene lost 7 bases and the J gene lost 3 bases, with 9 bases spanning the gap. CDR3 in DNA: TGTGCCAGCACCCTTGGTAAAGAGACCCAGTACTTC. As protein: CASTLGKETQYF.

This clonotype was found a few times. V and J are TRBV6-1 and TRBJ2-7, with 7 positions matching TRBD1. With V trimmed by 7 bases and J by 7 bases, 13 bases remained unmatched. Germline V lookup: CDR1 MNHNS, CDR2 SASEGT. This CDR3 region has 14 residues. CDR3 region: CASTPRLTTGEQYF. CDR3 DNA: TGTGCCAGCACCCCAAGACTCACGACAGGGGAGCAGTACTTC.

The chain employs TRBV20-1 and TRBJ2-1; D might be TRBD1 (5 bases). Germline CDR1 DFQATT, CDR2 SNEGSKA (reference sequence). V was clipped by 3 bases and J by 4 bases, with 7 bases between them. The CDR3 has 12 amino acids. The CDR3 loop is CSARKGYNEQFF. The CDR3 DNA reads TGCAGTGCTAGGAAGGGGTACAATGAGCAGTTCTTC.

This clonotype was seen only a few times. The genes are TRBV3-1 and TRBJ2-3; D remains ambiguous. Looked up from germline, CDR1 is LGHDT and CDR2 is YNNKEL (reference sequence). CDR3 length: 15 amino acids. V lost 0 bases and J lost 1, with 8 bases in between. DNA of the CDR3: TGTGCCAGCAGCCAAGATCACGGGCGCACAGATACGCAGTATTTT. Its protein is CASSQDHGRTDTQYF.

This clonotype was observed a handful of times. The rearrangement links TRBV7-9 to TRBJ1-4, with D perhaps matching TRBD1 (6 bases). V dropped 5 bases and J dropped 6 bases, with 13 bases sitting between them. There are 14 residues in the CDR3. Germline-derived CDR1 and CDR2 are SEHNR and FQNEAQ (reference sequence). This CDR3 reads CASSPSGGHEKLFF. CDR3 in DNA: TGTGCCAGCAGCCCCTCGGGGGGCCATGAAAAACTGTTTTTT.

This clonotype occurred a few times. The chain recombines TRBV20-1 with TRBJ2-3; D might be TRBD2 (6 bases). The CDR3 sequence is 13 residues long. The germline gives CDR1 DFQATT, CDR2 SNEGSKA (reference sequence). The V gene lost 6 bases and the J gene lost 2 bases, with 12 bases spanning the gap. The chain's CDR3 is CSASRTNTDTQYF. In nucleotides, the CDR3 is TGCAGTGCCTCTCGGACTAACACAGATACGCAGTATTTT.